This T cell receptor beta chain was recovered during a study of early stage breast cancer tumors. Study-wide results and caveats: Commonly generated sequences made up most enriched TCRB sequences shared between patients.

On this clone: Its antigen is still unknown.

Clones were sequenced by immunoSEQ multiplex PCR, and TCRdb holds only the in-frame ones, with some missing. The table lists some 47,000 clones, roughly four fifths of them singletons. CDR1 and CDR2 (germline): SNHLY, FYNNEI. The CDR3 has 14 residues. V trimming: 3 bases; J trimming: 7 bases; junction bases outside the gene matches: 3. What was sequenced was blood. V usage is TRBV2 and J usage is TRBJ1-4; TRBD1 agrees at 9 bases. This sequence was found in a person in their fifties or sixties with breast cancer. The CDR3 region has the DNA TGTGCCAGCAGTGATACGACAGGGGGTGAAAAACTGTTTTTT. Encoded protein: CASSDTTGGEKLFF.